The T cell receptor (beta chain) described here comes from a study of blood T cell repertoires in COVID-19. Across the study: Samples representing acute and convalescent COVID-19 were sourced from the United States, Italy and Spain. T cells, B-cell-depleted T cells, or PBMCs provided the cDNA or gDNA that served as material.

The authors' processing: Estimation of nucleated cell counts relied on the amplification of reference gene primers. Assay: immunoSEQ multiplex PCR; the TCRdb copy retains only in-frame clones and omits some. V, J and clone size reflect that table, while D and trimming were determined from the DNA. The table shows under 45,000 clones, with 65% to 90% occurring only once. The germline CDR1 and CDR2 sequences are MNHEY and SMNVEV (reference sequence). V lost 3 bases and J lost 12, with 7 bases in between. The CDR3 is made up of 10 amino acids. Sequenced input: peripheral blood. This clonotype originated in a middle-aged man with active COVID-19. This sequence joins TRBV27 and TRBJ2-3; D is uncertain. The CDR3 region is CASSFPFQYF. Here the CDR3 DNA reads TGTGCCAGCAGTTTCCCCTTCCAGTATTTT.